This T cell receptor (beta chain) was sequenced during a study of T cells after yellow fever vaccination. General observations from the study: Weaker, the secondary response had a peak occurring faster, on day 5 versus 15. The study re-detected most primary-vaccination clones after the booster (96% CD4, almost 90% CD8). Highly abundant clonotypes carried over from the bulk population could end up in FACS-sorted repertoires as contaminants.

TCRdb re-called the 5' RACE reads with MiXCR, one entry per CDR3 protein. In the table there are 250,000 to 400,000 distinct CDR3 sequences, approximately 4% of which are singletons. About this clonotype itself: Its specificity is not known.

The sample here was PBMCs, taken 15 days after the yellow fever booster vaccination. This TCR came from a man between 18 and 29 years old who received the YFV17D yellow fever vaccine.

CDR3 region: CASSQNSAGGPRLFF. For the CDR3, the DNA is TGTGCCAGCAGCCAAAACTCAGCGGGGGGGCCCCGGCTGTTCTTC. The chain couples TRBV4-2 to TRBJ2-1; 10 bases agree with TRBD2. Germline V lookup: CDR1 LGHNA, CDR2 YNFKEQ. The trim removed 2 bases at V and 15 bases at J, leaving 13 bases unmatched. The CDR3 is 15 amino acids.